Described below is a single TCR beta chain sequence and its context. Antigen specificity is unknown. During the collection period, no donor immune events like infections were recorded. The table came from immunoSEQ multiplex PCR; TCRdb's copy has only in-frame clones and leaves some out. The sample holds more than 50,000 clones, approximately 83% seen once. This record belongs to a study of identifying expanded T cells in peripheral blood. CDR1 is SGHNT, CDR2 YYREEE, per germline (reference sequence). Trimming left V 0 bases short and J 0 bases short, with 10 bases between. The length of the CDR3 is 15 residues. General study points: Over approximately two and four weeks, about 16 and 20 clones changed, versus more than 1 between replicates. Variance in clone template counts between roughly two-week samples significantly increased with total template count across all healthy donors.

The specimen was blood. The sequence was collected from a person aged 18-69 years in good health. This chain joins TRBV5-4 and TRBJ2-7; D ambiguous. In DNA, the CDR3 is TGTGCCAGCAGCTTGGACTACCGGAGCTCCTACGAGCAGTACTTC. Protein: CASSLDYRSSYEQYF.